Listed below are T cell receptor beta chains from one sample, sequenced in a study of a mutant IDH1 vaccine in newly diagnosed glioma. The method was immunoSEQ multiplex PCR; TCRdb's version includes in-frame clones alone and lacks a portion of them. This table has over 30,000 clones, 80% to 95% appearing once. These receptors' targets are unknown. Sequencing used PBMCs, obtained from a glioma patient whose treatment included an IDH1 peptide vaccine. The receptors come from a woman between 35 and 50 years old with glioma. The CDR3 runs from the conserved cysteine through the conserved F or W. The order of the fields is J gene, clone size, V gene, CDR3 length, D gene, CDR3 protein, CDR3 DNA. The D gene is left open where the match is weak. Clone size is given for some rows only: seen once, a few or many times, or a class if the clone is expanded.

J gene: TRBJ2-3; clone size: .; V gene: TRBV7-6; CDR3 length: 16; D gene: .; CDR3 protein: CASSSKATAGVDTQYF; CDR3 DNA: TGTGCCAGCAGCTCTAAGGCGACTGCGGGTGTGGATACGCAGTATTTT
J gene: TRBJ1-2; clone size: .; V gene: TRBV10-1; CDR3 length: 13; D gene: .; CDR3 protein: CATNPSGNYGYTF; CDR3 DNA: TGCGCCACCAATCCCAGTGGAAACTATGGCTACACCTTC
J gene: TRBJ1-1; clone size: few; V gene: TRBV5-1; CDR3 length: 14; D gene: .; CDR3 protein: CASSLGALDTEAFF; CDR3 DNA: TGCGCCAGCAGCTTGGGGGCGTTGGACACTGAAGCTTTCTTT
J gene: TRBJ1-5; clone size: .; V gene: TRBV7-9; CDR3 length: 12; D gene: .; CDR3 protein: CASTTGSQPQHF; CDR3 DNA: TGTGCCAGCACTACAGGAAGTCAGCCCCAGCATTTT
J gene: TRBJ2-7; clone size: .; V gene: TRBV7-9; CDR3 length: 13; D gene: .; CDR3 protein: CASSPGKSYEQYF; CDR3 DNA: TGTGCCAGCAGCCCCGGGAAGTCCTACGAGCAGTACTTC
J gene: TRBJ2-5; clone size: .; V gene: TRBV7-9; CDR3 length: 16; D gene: .; CDR3 protein: CASSLGFLGGQETQYF; CDR3 DNA: TGTGCCAGCAGCTTAGGATTCTTGGGGGGACAAGAGACCCAGTACTTC
J gene: TRBJ1-5; clone size: .; V gene: TRBV7-9; CDR3 length: 13; D gene: .; CDR3 protein: CASSLRDNQPQHF; CDR3 DNA: TGTGCCAGCAGCCTCCGGGACAATCAGCCCCAGCATTTT
J gene: TRBJ2-7; clone size: .; V gene: TRBV5-4; CDR3 length: 14; D gene: .; CDR3 protein: CASSSATSFGEQYF; CDR3 DNA: TGTGCCAGCAGCTCAGCCACTAGTTTTGGCGAGCAGTACTTC
J gene: TRBJ1-1; clone size: .; V gene: TRBV27; CDR3 length: 13; D gene: .; CDR3 protein: CASSPQGSTEAFF; CDR3 DNA: TGTGCCAGCAGTCCGCAGGGGAGCACTGAAGCTTTCTTT
J gene: TRBJ1-5; clone size: .; V gene: TRBV6-1; CDR3 length: 14; D gene: TRBD1; CDR3 protein: CASHGQGAYQPQHF; CDR3 DNA: TGTGCCAGCCACGGACAGGGGGCTTATCAGCCCCAGCATTTT
J gene: TRBJ2-6; clone size: .; V gene: TRBV18; CDR3 length: 17; D gene: TRBD1; CDR3 protein: CASSELGQGSGANVLTF; CDR3 DNA: TGTGCCAGCTCAGAACTGGGACAGGGTTCTGGGGCCAACGTCCTGACTTTC
J gene: TRBJ2-7; clone size: .; V gene: TRBV6-1; CDR3 length: 13; D gene: TRBD1; CDR3 protein: CASSGDRGYEQYF; CDR3 DNA: TGTGCCAGCAGTGGGGACAGGGGCTACGAGCAGTACTTC
J gene: TRBJ2-5; clone size: .; V gene: TRBV7-2; CDR3 length: 15; D gene: TRBD2; CDR3 protein: CASSFRGGFQETQYF; CDR3 DNA: TGTGCCAGCAGCTTCCGCGGGGGATTTCAAGAGACCCAGTACTTC
J gene: TRBJ2-7; clone size: .; V gene: TRBV18; CDR3 length: 15; D gene: TRBD2; CDR3 protein: CASSPGTSGFDEQYF; CDR3 DNA: TGTGCCAGCTCACCCGGGACTAGCGGGTTTGACGAGCAGTACTTC
J gene: TRBJ2-1; clone size: few; V gene: TRBV29-1; CDR3 length: 12; D gene: .; CDR3 protein: CSVHSSYNEQFF; CDR3 DNA: TGCAGCGTTCATAGCTCCTACAATGAGCAGTTCTTC
J gene: TRBJ1-6; clone size: .; V gene: TRBV6-5; CDR3 length: 16; D gene: .; CDR3 protein: CASSYSNRFYNSPLHF; CDR3 DNA: TGTGCCAGCAGTTACTCGAACAGGTTCTATAATTCACCCCTCCACTTT
J gene: TRBJ2-7; clone size: once; V gene: TRBV5-4; CDR3 length: 12; D gene: .; CDR3 protein: CASSNTKYEQYF; CDR3 DNA: TGTGCCAGCAGCAACACAAAGTACGAGCAGTACTTC
J gene: TRBJ1-2; clone size: .; V gene: TRBV2; CDR3 length: 13; D gene: .; CDR3 protein: CASSEAGLNGYTF; CDR3 DNA: TGTGCCAGCAGTGAGGCAGGATTAAATGGCTACACCTTC
J gene: TRBJ2-7; clone size: .; V gene: TRBV28; CDR3 length: 15; D gene: TRBD2; CDR3 protein: CASSQGTSGTYEQYF; CDR3 DNA: TGTGCCAGCAGTCAGGGGACTAGCGGTACCTACGAGCAGTACTTC
J gene: TRBJ1-4; clone size: .; V gene: TRBV28; CDR3 length: 13; D gene: TRBD1; CDR3 protein: CASTSGQPEKLFF; CDR3 DNA: TGTGCCAGCACCTCGGGACAGCCTGAAAAACTGTTTTTT
J gene: TRBJ2-7; clone size: .; V gene: TRBV10-2; CDR3 length: 11; D gene: .; CDR3 protein: CASSESGEQYF; CDR3 DNA: TGCGCCAGCAGTGAGTCGGGCGAGCAGTACTTC
J gene: TRBJ2-5; clone size: .; V gene: TRBV5-4; CDR3 length: 19; D gene: TRBD2; CDR3 protein: CASTPPGLAGTYTQETQYF; CDR3 DNA: TGTGCCAGCACACCGCCGGGACTAGCGGGGACATATACTCAAGAGACCCAGTACTTC
J gene: TRBJ1-1; clone size: .; V gene: TRBV19; CDR3 length: 13; D gene: TRBD1; CDR3 protein: CASSPDRRSEAFF; CDR3 DNA: TGTGCCAGTAGTCCGGACAGGAGAAGTGAAGCTTTCTTT
J gene: TRBJ1-1; clone size: few; V gene: TRBV7-8; CDR3 length: 14; D gene: .; CDR3 protein: CASSLASGNTEAFF; CDR3 DNA: TGTGCCAGCAGCTTAGCTAGCGGGAACACTGAAGCTTTCTTT
J gene: TRBJ2-7; clone size: .; V gene: TRBV10-2; CDR3 length: 10; D gene: .; CDR3 protein: CASADYEQYF; CDR3 DNA: TGCGCCAGCGCCGATTACGAGCAGTACTTC
J gene: TRBJ2-2; clone size: once; V gene: TRBV5-1; CDR3 length: 11; D gene: .; CDR3 protein: CASSLSGELFF; CDR3 DNA: TGCGCCAGCAGCTTGTCCGGGGAGCTGTTTTTT
J gene: TRBJ2-1; clone size: .; V gene: TRBV6-1; CDR3 length: 15; D gene: TRBD1; CDR3 protein: CASRITGVRSDEQFF; CDR3 DNA: TGTGCCAGCAGGATTACAGGGGTACGTTCGGATGAGCAGTTCTTC
J gene: TRBJ2-3; clone size: .; V gene: TRBV6-1; CDR3 length: 12; D gene: .; CDR3 protein: CASSEVTDTQYF; CDR3 DNA: TGTGCCAGCAGTGAAGTCACAGATACGCAGTATTTT
J gene: TRBJ2-7; clone size: .; V gene: TRBV5-1; CDR3 length: 15; D gene: TRBD2; CDR3 protein: CASSLTAGAVYEQYF; CDR3 DNA: TGCGCCAGCAGCTTGACAGCGGGAGCCGTCTACGAGCAGTACTTC
J gene: TRBJ1-4; clone size: .; V gene: TRBV5-5; CDR3 length: 16; D gene: TRBD1; CDR3 protein: CASSVGHRGRLEKLFF; CDR3 DNA: TGTGCCAGCAGCGTGGGGCACAGGGGGCGCCTGGAAAAACTGTTTTTT
J gene: TRBJ2-3; clone size: .; V gene: TRBV4-2; CDR3 length: 15; D gene: .; CDR3 protein: CASSPRGGLQDTQYF; CDR3 DNA: TGTGCCAGCAGCCCGAGGGGGGGCCTACAGGATACGCAGTATTTT
J gene: TRBJ2-2; clone size: .; V gene: TRBV5-1; CDR3 length: 14; D gene: TRBD2; CDR3 protein: CASSREGSGGELFF; CDR3 DNA: TGCGCCAGCAGCCGGGAGGGTTCTGGCGGGGAGCTGTTTTTT
J gene: TRBJ2-2; clone size: once; V gene: TRBV2; CDR3 length: 12; D gene: .; CDR3 protein: CASSVVTGELFF; CDR3 DNA: TGTGCCAGCAGTGTGGTTACCGGGGAGCTGTTTTTT
J gene: TRBJ1-1; clone size: .; V gene: TRBV6-5; CDR3 length: 14; D gene: .; CDR3 protein: CASSYWGANTEAFF; CDR3 DNA: TGTGCCAGCAGTTACTGGGGGGCGAACACTGAAGCTTTCTTT
J gene: TRBJ2-5; clone size: .; V gene: TRBV7-9; CDR3 length: 15; D gene: TRBD1; CDR3 protein: CASSLLGQVQETQYF; CDR3 DNA: TGTGCCAGCAGCTTACTCGGACAGGTCCAAGAGACCCAGTACTTC
J gene: TRBJ1-1; clone size: few; V gene: TRBV5-4; CDR3 length: 17; D gene: .; CDR3 protein: CASSLYQGSYMNTEAFF; CDR3 DNA: TGTGCCAGCAGCTTGTACCAGGGGTCGTACATGAACACTGAAGCTTTCTTT
J gene: TRBJ2-5; clone size: .; V gene: TRBV4-2; CDR3 length: 17; D gene: TRBD1; CDR3 protein: CASSQQHIQGAQETQYF; CDR3 DNA: TGTGCCAGCAGCCAACAGCACATACAGGGGGCCCAAGAGACCCAGTACTTC
J gene: TRBJ1-4; clone size: few; V gene: TRBV5-4; CDR3 length: 12; D gene: .; CDR3 protein: CASSKSTGELFF; CDR3 DNA: TGTGCCAGCAGCAAGTCTACGGGGGAACTGTTTTTT
J gene: TRBJ2-7; clone size: .; V gene: TRBV29-1; CDR3 length: 15; D gene: TRBD2; CDR3 protein: CSVEDPNGGTYEQYF; CDR3 DNA: TGCAGCGTTGAAGATCCGAACGGGGGGACCTACGAGCAGTACTTC
J gene: TRBJ1-1; clone size: .; V gene: TRBV30; CDR3 length: 11; D gene: TRBD1; CDR3 protein: CAWDRGTEAFF; CDR3 DNA: TGTGCCTGGGACAGGGGCACTGAAGCTTTCTTT
J gene: TRBJ2-7; clone size: .; V gene: TRBV5-1; CDR3 length: 15; D gene: TRBD1; CDR3 protein: CASSPGTGIRYEQYF; CDR3 DNA: TGCGCCAGCAGCCCCGGGACAGGGATACGATACGAGCAGTACTTC
J gene: TRBJ1-4; clone size: .; V gene: TRBV4-1; CDR3 length: 17; D gene: TRBD1; CDR3 protein: CASSRAPPGGSNEKLFF; CDR3 DNA: TGCGCCAGCAGCCGGGCGCCCCCAGGGGGTTCTAATGAAAAACTGTTTTTT
J gene: TRBJ2-7; clone size: .; V gene: TRBV7-9; CDR3 length: 13; D gene: .; CDR3 protein: CASSLSSAYEQYF; CDR3 DNA: TGTGCCAGCAGCTTAAGTAGTGCCTACGAGCAGTACTTC
J gene: TRBJ1-1; clone size: .; V gene: TRBV29-1; CDR3 length: 10; D gene: .; CDR3 protein: CSVVRGEAFF; CDR3 DNA: TGCAGCGTTGTTCGGGGAGAAGCTTTCTTT
J gene: TRBJ2-1; clone size: .; V gene: TRBV29-1; CDR3 length: 15; D gene: .; CDR3 protein: CSVDSLGTDYNEQFF; CDR3 DNA: TGCAGCGTTGATTCCTTAGGTACAGACTACAATGAGCAGTTCTTC
J gene: TRBJ1-1; clone size: .; V gene: TRBV10-1; CDR3 length: 13; D gene: .; CDR3 protein: CASSLWEGGEAFF; CDR3 DNA: TGCGCCAGCAGCCTTTGGGAGGGCGGTGAAGCTTTCTTT